The clone carrying this T cell receptor (beta chain) was seen just once. This sample was included in a study of blood T cells in healthy people across ages. The authors ran a second PCR of about 6 to 12 cycles using a sample-barcoded 5' primer and a J-beta primer mix. Via MiXCR, TCRdb re-called the 5' RACE reads, giving one row per CDR3 protein. This table has some 1,800,000 distinct CDR3 sequences, roughly two fifths appearing once. Germline V CDR1 and CDR2: DFQATT, SNEGSKA (reference sequence). This CDR3 has 13 residues. V lost 6 bases and J lost 4; bases outside the gene matches: 3. The clonotype comes from a human donor in good health. This rearrangement joins TRBV20-1 to TRBJ1-4; 9 nucleotides align to TRBD1. The material sequenced was blood. The CDR3 loop reads CSAPDRGNEKLFF. Written as DNA, the CDR3 is TGCAGTGCCCCGGACAGGGGTAATGAAAAACTGTTTTTT.